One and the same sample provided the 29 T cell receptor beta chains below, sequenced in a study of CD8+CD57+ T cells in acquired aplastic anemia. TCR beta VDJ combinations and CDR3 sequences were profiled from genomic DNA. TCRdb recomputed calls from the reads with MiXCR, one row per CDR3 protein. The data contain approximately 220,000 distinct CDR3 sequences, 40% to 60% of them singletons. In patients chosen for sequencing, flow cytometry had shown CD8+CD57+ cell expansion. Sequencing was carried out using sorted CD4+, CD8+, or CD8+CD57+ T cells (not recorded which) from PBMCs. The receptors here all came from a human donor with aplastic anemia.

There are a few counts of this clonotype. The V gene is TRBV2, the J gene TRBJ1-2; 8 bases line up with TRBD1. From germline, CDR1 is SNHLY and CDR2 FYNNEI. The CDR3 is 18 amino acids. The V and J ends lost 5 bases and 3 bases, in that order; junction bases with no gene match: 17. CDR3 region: CASSLGARTGTLYYGYTF. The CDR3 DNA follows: TGTGCCAGCAGTTTGGGTGCCAGGACAGGGACCCTGTACTATGGCTACACCTTC.

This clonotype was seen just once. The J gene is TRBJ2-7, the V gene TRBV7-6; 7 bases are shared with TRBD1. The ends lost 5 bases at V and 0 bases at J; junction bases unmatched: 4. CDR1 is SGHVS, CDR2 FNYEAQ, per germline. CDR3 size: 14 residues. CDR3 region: CASSMGQSSYEQYF. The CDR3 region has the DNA TGTGCCAGCAGCATGGGACAGAGCTCCTACGAGCAGTACTTC. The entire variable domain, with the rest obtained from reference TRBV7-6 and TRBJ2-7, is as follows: GAGVSQSPRYKVTKRGQDVALRCDPISGHVSLYWYRQALGQGPEFLTYFNYEAQQDKSGLPNDRFSAERPEGSISTLTIQRTEQRDSAMYRCASSMGQSSYEQYFGPGTRLTVT.

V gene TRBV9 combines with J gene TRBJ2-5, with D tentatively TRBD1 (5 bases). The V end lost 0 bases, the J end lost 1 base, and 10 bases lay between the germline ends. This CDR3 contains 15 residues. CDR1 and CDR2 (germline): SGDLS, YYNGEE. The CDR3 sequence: CASSVEDGAQETQYF. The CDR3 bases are TGTGCCAGCAGCGTAGAAGATGGGGCCCAAGAGACCCAGTACTTC.

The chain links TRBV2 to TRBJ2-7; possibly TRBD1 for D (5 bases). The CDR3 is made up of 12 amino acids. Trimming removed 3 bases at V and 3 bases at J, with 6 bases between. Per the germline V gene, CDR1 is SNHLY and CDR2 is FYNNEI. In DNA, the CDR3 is TGTGCCAGCAGTGACAGGGTCTACGAGCAGTACGTC. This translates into CASSDRVYEQYV.

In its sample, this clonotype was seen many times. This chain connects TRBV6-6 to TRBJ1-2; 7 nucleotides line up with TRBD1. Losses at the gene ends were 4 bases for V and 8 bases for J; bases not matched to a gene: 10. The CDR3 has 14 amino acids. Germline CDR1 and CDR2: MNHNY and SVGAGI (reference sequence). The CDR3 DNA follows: TGTGCCAGCAGTTTCGGACAGGTCCGGGAGGGCTACACCTTC. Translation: CASSFGQVREGYTF.

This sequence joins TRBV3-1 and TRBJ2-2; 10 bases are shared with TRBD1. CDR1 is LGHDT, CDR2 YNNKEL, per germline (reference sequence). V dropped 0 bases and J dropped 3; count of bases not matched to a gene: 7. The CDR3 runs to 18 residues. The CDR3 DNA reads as TGTGCCAGCAGCCAAGATCTGGAGACAGGGGGCCACACCGGGGAGCTGTTTTTT. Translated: CASSQDLETGGHTGELFF.

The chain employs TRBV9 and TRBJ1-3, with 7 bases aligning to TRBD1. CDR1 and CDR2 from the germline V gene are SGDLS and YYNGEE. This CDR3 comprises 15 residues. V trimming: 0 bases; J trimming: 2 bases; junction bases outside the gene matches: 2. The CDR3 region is CASSVVQGAGNTIYF. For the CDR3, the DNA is TGTGCCAGCAGCGTAGTTCAGGGGGCTGGAAACACCATATATTTT. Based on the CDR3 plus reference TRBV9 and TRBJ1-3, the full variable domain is DSGVTQTPKHLITATGQRVTLRCSPRSGDLSVYWYQQSLDQGLQFLIQYYNGEERAKGNILERFSAQQFPDLHSELNLSSLELGDSALYFCASSVVQGAGNTIYFGEGSWLTVV.

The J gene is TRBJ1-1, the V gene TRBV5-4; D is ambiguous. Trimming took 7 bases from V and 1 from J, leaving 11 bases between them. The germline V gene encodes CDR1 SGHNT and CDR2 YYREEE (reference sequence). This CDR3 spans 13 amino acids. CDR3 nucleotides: TGTGCCAGCTCCGGACGGCAGAACACTGAAGCTTTCTTT. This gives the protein CASSGRQNTEAFF.

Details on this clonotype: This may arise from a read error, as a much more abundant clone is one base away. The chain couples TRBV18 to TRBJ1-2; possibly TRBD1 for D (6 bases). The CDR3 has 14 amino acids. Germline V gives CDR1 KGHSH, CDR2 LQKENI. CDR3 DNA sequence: TGTACCAGCTCACCACAGGACAGCCTCTATGGCTACACCTTC. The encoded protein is CTSSPQDSLYGYTF.

The CDR3 protein is CASSLVGGSTEAFF. The CDR3 region has the DNA TGTGCCAGCAGCTTAGTGGGGGGGAGCACTGAAGCTTTCTTT. The rearrangement joins TRBV7-2 to TRBJ1-1; weak D call: TRBD1 (5 bases). Germline V CDR1 and CDR2: SGHTA, FQGNSA. This CDR3 region has 14 residues. Trimming pared 1 base from V and 4 bases from J, leaving 10 bases between. Variable domain in full (rest from reference TRBV7-2 and TRBJ1-1): GAGVSQSPSNKVTEKGKDVELRCDPISGHTALYWYRQSLGQGLEFLIYFQGNSAPDKSGLPSDRFSAERTGGSVSTLTIQRTQQEDSAVYLCASSLVGGSTEAFFGQGTRLTVV.

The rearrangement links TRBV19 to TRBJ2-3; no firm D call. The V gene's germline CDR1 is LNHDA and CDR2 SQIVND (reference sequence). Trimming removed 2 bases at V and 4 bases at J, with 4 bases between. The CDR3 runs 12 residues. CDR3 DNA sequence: TGTGCCAGTAGTATAACGCCAGATACGCAGTATTTT. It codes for CASSITPDTQYF.

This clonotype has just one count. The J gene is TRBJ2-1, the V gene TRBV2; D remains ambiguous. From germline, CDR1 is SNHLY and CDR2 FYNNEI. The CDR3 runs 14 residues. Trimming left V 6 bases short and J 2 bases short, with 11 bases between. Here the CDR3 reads CASRARWAYNEQFF. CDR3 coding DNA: TGTGCCAGCAGAGCTCGGTGGGCCTACAATGAGCAGTTCTTC. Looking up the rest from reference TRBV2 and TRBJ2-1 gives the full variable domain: EPEVTQTPSHQVTQMGQEVILRCVPISNHLYFYWYRQILGQKVEFLVSFYNNEISEKSEIFDDQFSVERPDGSNFTLKIRSTKLEDSAMYFCASRARWAYNEQFFGPGTRLTVL.

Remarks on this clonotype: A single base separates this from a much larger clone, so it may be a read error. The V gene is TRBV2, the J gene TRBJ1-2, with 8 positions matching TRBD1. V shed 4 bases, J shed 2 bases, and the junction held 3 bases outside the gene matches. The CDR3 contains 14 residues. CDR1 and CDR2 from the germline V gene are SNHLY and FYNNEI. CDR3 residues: CASSAGQANYGYTF. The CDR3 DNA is TGTGCCAGCAGTGCGGGACAGGCCAACTATGGCTACACCTTC.

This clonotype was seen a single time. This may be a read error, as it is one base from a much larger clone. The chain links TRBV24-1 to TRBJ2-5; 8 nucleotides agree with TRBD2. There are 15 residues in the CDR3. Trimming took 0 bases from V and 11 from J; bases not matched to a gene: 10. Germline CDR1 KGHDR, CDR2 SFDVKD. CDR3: CATSDLGGGPGEQYF. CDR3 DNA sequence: TGTGCCACCAGTGATTTGGGCGGGGGGCCCGGTGAGCAGTACTTC.

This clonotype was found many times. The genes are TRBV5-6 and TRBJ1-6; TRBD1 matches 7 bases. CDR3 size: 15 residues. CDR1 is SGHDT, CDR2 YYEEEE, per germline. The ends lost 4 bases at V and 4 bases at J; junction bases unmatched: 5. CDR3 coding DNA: TGTGCCAGCAGCCCGCCGGGACAGTATAATTCACCCCTCCACTTT. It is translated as CASSPPGQYNSPLHF.

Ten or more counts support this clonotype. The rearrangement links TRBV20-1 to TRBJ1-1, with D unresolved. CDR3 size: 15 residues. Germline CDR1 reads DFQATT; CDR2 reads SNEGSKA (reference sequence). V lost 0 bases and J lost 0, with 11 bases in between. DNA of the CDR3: TGCAGTGCTAGAGATGGGGTGAGCTTGAACACTGAAGCTTTCTTT. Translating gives CSARDGVSLNTEAFF.

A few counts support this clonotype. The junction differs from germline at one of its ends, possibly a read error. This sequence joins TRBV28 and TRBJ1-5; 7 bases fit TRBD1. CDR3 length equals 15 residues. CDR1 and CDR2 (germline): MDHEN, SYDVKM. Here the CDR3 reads CASSTGDNNNQPRHF. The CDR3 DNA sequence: TGTGCCAGCAGTACAGGGGACAATAACAATCAGCCCCGGCATTTT.

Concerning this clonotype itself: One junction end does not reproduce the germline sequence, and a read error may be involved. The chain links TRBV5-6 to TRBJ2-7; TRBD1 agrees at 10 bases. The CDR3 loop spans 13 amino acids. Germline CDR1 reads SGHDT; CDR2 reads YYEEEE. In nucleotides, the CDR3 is TGTGCCAGCAGTTTAATACCCGGGACAGGGGAGGACTTC. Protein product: CASSLIPGTGEDF. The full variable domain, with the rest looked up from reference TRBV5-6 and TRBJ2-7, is DAGVTQSPTHLIKTRGQQVTLRCSPKSGHDTVSWYQQALGQGPQFIFQYYEEEERQRGNFPDRFSGHQFPNYSSELNVNALLLGDSALYLCASSLIPGTGEDFGPGTRLTVT.

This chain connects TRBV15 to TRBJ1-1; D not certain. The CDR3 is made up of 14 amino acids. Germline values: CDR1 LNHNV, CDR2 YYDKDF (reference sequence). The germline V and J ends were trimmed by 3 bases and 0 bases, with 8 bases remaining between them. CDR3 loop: CATSRDTVNTEAFF. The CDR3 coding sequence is TGTGCCACCAGCAGGGATACGGTGAACACTGAAGCTTTCTTT.

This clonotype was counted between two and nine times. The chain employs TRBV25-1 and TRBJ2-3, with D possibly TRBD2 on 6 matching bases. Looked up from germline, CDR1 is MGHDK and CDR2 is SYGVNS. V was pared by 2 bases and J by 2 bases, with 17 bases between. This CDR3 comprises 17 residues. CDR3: CASSEGVAGRLTDTQYF. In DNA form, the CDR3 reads TGTGCCAGCAGTGAAGGGGTGGCGGGGAGGCTCACAGATACGCAGTATTTT.

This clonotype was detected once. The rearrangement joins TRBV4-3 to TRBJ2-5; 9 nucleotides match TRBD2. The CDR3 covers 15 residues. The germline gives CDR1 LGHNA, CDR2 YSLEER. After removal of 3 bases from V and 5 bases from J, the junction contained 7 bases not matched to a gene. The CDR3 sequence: CASSHRSGGGETQYF. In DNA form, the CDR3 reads TGCGCCAGCAGCCACCGTAGCGGGGGTGGGGAGACCCAGTACTTC.

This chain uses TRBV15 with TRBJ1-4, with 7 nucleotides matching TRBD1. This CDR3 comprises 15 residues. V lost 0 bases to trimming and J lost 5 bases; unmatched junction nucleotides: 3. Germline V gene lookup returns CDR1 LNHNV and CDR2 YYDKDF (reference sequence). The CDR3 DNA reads TGTGCCACCAGCAGAGAGCACAGGGGCAATGAAAAACTGTTTTTT. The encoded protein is CATSREHRGNEKLFF. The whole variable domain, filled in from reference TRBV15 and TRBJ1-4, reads DAMVIQNPRYQVTQFGKPVTLSCSQTLNHNVMYWYQQKSSQAPKLLFHYYDKDFNNEADTPDNFQSRRPNTSFCFLDIRSPGLGDTAMYLCATSREHRGNEKLFFGSGTQLSVL.

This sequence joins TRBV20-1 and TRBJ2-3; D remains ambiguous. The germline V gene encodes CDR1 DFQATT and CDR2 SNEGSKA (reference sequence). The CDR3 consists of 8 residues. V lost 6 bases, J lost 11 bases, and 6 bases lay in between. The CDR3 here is CSAGGQYF. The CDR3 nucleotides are TGCAGTGCCGGTGGGCAGTATTTT.

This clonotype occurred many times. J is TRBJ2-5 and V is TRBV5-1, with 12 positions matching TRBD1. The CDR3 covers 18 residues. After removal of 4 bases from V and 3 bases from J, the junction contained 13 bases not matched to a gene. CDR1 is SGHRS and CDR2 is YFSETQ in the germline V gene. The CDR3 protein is CASSPRDRGPWLEETQYF. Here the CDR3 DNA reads TGCGCCAGCAGCCCTAGGGACAGGGGGCCATGGTTGGAAGAGACCCAGTACTTC.

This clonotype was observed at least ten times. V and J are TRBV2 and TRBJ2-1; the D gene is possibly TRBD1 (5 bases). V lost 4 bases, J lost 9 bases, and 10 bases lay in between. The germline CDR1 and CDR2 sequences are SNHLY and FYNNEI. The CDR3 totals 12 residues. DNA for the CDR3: TGTGCCAGCAGTGCCGCAAGGGGTGAGCAGTTCTTC. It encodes CASSAARGEQFF.

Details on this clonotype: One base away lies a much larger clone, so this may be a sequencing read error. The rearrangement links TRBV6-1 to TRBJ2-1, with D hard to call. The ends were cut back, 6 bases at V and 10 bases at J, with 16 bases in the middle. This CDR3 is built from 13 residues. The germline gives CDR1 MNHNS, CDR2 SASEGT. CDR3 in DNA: TGTGCCAGCAGGCAGCCCCACTACTACGAGCAGTTCTTC. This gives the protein CASRQPHYYEQFF.

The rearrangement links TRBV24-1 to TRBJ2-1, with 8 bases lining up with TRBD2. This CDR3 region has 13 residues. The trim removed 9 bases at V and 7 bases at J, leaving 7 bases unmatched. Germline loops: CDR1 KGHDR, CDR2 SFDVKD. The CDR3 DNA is TGTGCCACCGGCAGCGGGGGAACTAATGAGCAGTTCTTC. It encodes CATGSGGTNEQFF.

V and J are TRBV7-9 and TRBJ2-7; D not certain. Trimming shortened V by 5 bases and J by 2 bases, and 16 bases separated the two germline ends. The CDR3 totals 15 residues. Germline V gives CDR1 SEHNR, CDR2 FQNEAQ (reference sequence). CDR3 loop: CASSPRVASTYEQYF. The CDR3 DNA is TGTGCCAGCAGCCCAAGGGTTGCGTCCACCTACGAGCAGTACTTC. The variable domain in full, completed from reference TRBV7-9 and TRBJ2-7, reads DTGVSQNPRHKITKRGQNVTFRCDPISEHNRLYWYRQTLGQGPEFLTYFQNEAQLEKSRLLSDRFSAERPKGSFSTLEIQRTEQGDSAMYLCASSPRVASTYEQYFGPGTRLTVT.

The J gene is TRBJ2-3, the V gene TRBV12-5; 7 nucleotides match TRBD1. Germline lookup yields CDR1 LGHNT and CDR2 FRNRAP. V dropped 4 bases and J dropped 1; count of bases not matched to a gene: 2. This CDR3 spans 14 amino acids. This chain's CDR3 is CASGYTGGTDTQYF. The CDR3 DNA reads TGTGCTAGTGGTTACACAGGGGGCACAGATACGCAGTATTTT.